Listed below are T cell receptor beta chains from one sample, sequenced in a study of blood T cell repertoires in COVID-19. Clones were sequenced by immunoSEQ multiplex PCR, and TCRdb holds only the in-frame ones, with some missing. The data hold some 280,000 clones, with approximately 90% observed a single time. Specimen: peripheral blood. These receptors were taken from a woman in her thirties with active or convalescent COVID-19. Both conserved end residues are part of each CDR3. The D gene is left open where the match is weak. Not every row has a clone size; where given, it reads once, few, many or a size class.

D gene,J gene,clone size,V gene,CDR3 DNA,CDR3 protein
TRBD2,TRBJ2-3,once,TRBV5-4,TGTGCCAGCAGCGATCGGGGGGAAGCCACAGATACGCAGTATTTT,CASSDRGEATDTQYF
TRBD2,TRBJ2-5,NA,TRBV5-1,TGCGCCAGCAGCTTGATTAGCGGGGGGGCCTTGAAAGAGACCCAGTACTTC,CASSLISGGALKETQYF
TRBD1,TRBJ1-6,NA,TRBV7-9,TGTGCCAGCAGCCTCTATAGGGACAGGGGATCGTCACCCCTCCACTTT,CASSLYRDRGSSPLHF
NA,TRBJ1-2,NA,TRBV2,TGTGCCAGCACCGAGTTACTACCTAACTATGGCTACACCTTC,CASTELLPNYGYTF
TRBD2,TRBJ2-1,NA,TRBV19,TGTGCCAGTAGTAGGACTAGCGGGGGGTACAATGAGCAGTTCTTC,CASSRTSGGYNEQFF
TRBD2,TRBJ2-1,once,TRBV7-3,TGTGCCAGCGGGTTAGCGGGGCGGAATGAGCAGTTCTTC,CASGLAGRNEQFF
TRBD1,TRBJ1-5,NA,TRBV19,TGTGCCAGTAGTATTGACAGGGGGAACAATCAGCCCCAGCATTTT,CASSIDRGNNQPQHF
NA,TRBJ1-5,NA,TRBV18,TGTGCCAGCTCATCGGAGAATCAGCCCCAGCATTTT,CASSSENQPQHF
NA,TRBJ1-6,NA,TRBV19,TGTGCCACCACCAGGGCGCCGGGTGGGGTGGCAAATTCACCCCTCCACTTT,CATTRAPGGVANSPLHF
NA,TRBJ2-7,NA,TRBV6-1,TGTGCCAGCAGTGAGGGCTTTTACGAGCAGTACTTC,CASSEGFYEQYF
TRBD2,TRBJ2-3,NA,TRBV5-1,TGCGCCAGCAGCCCCGGGACTAGGACAGATACGCAGTATTTT,CASSPGTRTDTQYF
TRBD1,TRBJ2-1,NA,TRBV3-1/TRBV3-2,TGTGCCAGCAGCCTCGCCGGGACAGTGTACAATGAGCAGTTCTTC,CASSLAGTVYNEQFF
NA,TRBJ1-6,NA,TRBV6-5,TGTGCCAGCAGTTACTCCTGGGACATATATAATTCACCCCTCCACTTT,CASSYSWDIYNSPLHF
TRBD1,TRBJ1-2,NA,TRBV2,TGTGCCAGCAGCCAGACAGGGTATGGCTACACCTTC,CASSQTGYGYTF
NA,TRBJ2-1,once,TRBV10-3,TGTGCCATCAGTGAGCCTCCCTCGCGGGGACCACACAATGAGCAGTTCTTC,CAISEPPSRGPHNEQFF
NA,TRBJ2-2,NA,TRBV19,TGTGCCAGTAGTCCCTTGACAGGTAGCACCGGGGAGCTGTTTTTT,CASSPLTGSTGELFF
NA,TRBJ2-3,few,TRBV4-2,TGTGCCAGCAGCCAAGTCGTGTCGGCGGGCACAGATACGCAGTATTTT,CASSQVVSAGTDTQYF